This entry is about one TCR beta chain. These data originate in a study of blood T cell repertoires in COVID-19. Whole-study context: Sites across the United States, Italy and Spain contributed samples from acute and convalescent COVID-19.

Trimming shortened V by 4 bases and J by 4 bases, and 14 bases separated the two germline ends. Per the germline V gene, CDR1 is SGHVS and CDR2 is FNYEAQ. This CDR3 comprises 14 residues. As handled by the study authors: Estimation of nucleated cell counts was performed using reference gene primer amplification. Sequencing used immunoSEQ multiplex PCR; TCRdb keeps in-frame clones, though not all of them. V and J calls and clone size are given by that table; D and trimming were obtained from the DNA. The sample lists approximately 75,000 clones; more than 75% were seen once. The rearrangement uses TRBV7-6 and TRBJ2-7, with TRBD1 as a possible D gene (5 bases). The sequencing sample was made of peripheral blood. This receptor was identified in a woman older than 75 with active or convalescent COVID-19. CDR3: CASSSRALAYEQYF. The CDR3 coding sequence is TGTGCCAGCAGCTCCAGGGCCCTTGCATACGAGCAGTACTTC.